This entry lists 31 T cell receptor beta chains sequenced from one sample in a study of blood T cell repertoires in COVID-19. Using immunoSEQ multiplex PCR, the repertoire was profiled, and TCRdb retains in-frame clones only, with some absent. The repertoire holds tens of thousands of clones, with approximately 84% as singletons. The sequencing sample was made of peripheral blood. These receptors were collected from a human donor in a cohort sampled during active COVID-19.

The chain employs TRBV19 and TRBJ1-5; possible D gene TRBD1, 5 bases. Trimming left V 7 bases short and J 1 base short, with 11 bases between. CDR3 length: 14 residues. Germline V gives CDR1 LNHDA, CDR2 SQIVND (reference sequence). DNA of the CDR3: TGTGCCAGTACCCAGGGTAACAGCAATCAGCCCCAGCATTTT. This sequence encodes CASTQGNSNQPQHF.

The chain has TRBV10-3 and TRBJ2-1, with 11 bases identical to TRBD1. Germline loops: CDR1 ENHRY, CDR2 SYGVKD. V shed 0 bases, J shed 9 bases, and the junction held 4 bases outside the gene matches. The CDR3 has 15 residues. The CDR3 nucleotides are TGTGCCATCAGTGAGTCCGGACAGGGGGCTCGTGAGCAGTTCTTC. It translates to CAISESGQGAREQFF.

This clone has more than one count but fewer than ten. DNA of the CDR3: TGTGCCAGTAGTAGAAGCAGGGGCACTGAAGCTTTCTTT. It translates to CASSRSRGTEAFF. The chain employs TRBV19 and TRBJ1-1; possible D gene TRBD1, 6 bases. V dropped 4 bases and J dropped 4 bases, with 10 bases sitting between them. The CDR3 is made up of 13 amino acids. Germline V gene data show CDR1 as LNHDA and CDR2 as SQIVND (reference sequence).

About this clone itself: An end of the junction does not agree with germline; a read error may underlie this. This rearrangement joins TRBV24-1 to TRBJ1-4; D gene unclear. The CDR3 totals 14 residues. The V gene's germline CDR1 is KGHDR and CDR2 SFDVKD. For the CDR3, the DNA is TGTGCCACCAGGGATTCCGAGCTACCGGAGTGGTTGTTTTTT. Translating it yields CATRDSELPEWLFF.

This clone is medium-sized in the sample. CDR3 region: CAWSRDRGEEQYF. CDR3 nucleotide sequence: TGTGCCTGGAGTAGGGACAGGGGGGAAGAGCAGTACTTC. J is TRBJ2-7 and V is TRBV30; 11 positions agree with TRBD1. Germline V gene data show CDR1 as GTSNPN and CDR2 as SVGIG (reference sequence). The trim removed 2 bases at V and 7 bases at J, leaving 4 bases unmatched. The CDR3 is 13 amino acids.

The chain employs TRBV2 and TRBJ2-4, with 8 bases that match TRBD2. The CDR3 has 17 amino acids. V lost 6 bases to trimming and J lost 0 bases; unmatched junction nucleotides: 10. The germline V gene encodes CDR1 SNHLY and CDR2 FYNNEI. The CDR3 DNA reads TGTGCCAGCAGCTCTCCACTAGCGGCCTTAGCCAAAAACATTCAGTACTTC. Protein: CASSSPLAALAKNIQYF.

The gene calls are TRBV5-1 and TRBJ2-2; tentative D call: TRBD2 (6 bases). V lost 0 bases and J lost 4, with 13 bases in between. Germline values: CDR1 SGHRS, CDR2 YFSETQ. This CDR3 has 16 amino acids. The CDR3 sequence: CASSLAGEVGTGELFF. The CDR3 nucleotides are TGCGCCAGCAGCTTGGCGGGGGAAGTGGGCACCGGGGAGCTGTTTTTT.

This CDR3 is CAWSWGQGGHEQYF. CDR3 nucleotides: TGTGCCTGGAGCTGGGGACAGGGTGGTCACGAGCAGTACTTC. This chain links TRBV30 with TRBJ2-7; 9 nucleotides match TRBD1. This CDR3 has 14 residues. Germline V gives CDR1 GTSNPN, CDR2 SVGIG (reference sequence). V was pared by 3 bases and J by 5 bases, with 8 bases of the junction left unmatched.

This clone has a handful of counts. The chain combines TRBV2 with TRBJ1-5; TRBD1 matches 12 bases. Germline V lookup: CDR1 SNHLY, CDR2 FYNNEI. CDR3 length equals 15 residues. Unmatched junction bases numbered 6, after V lost 6 bases and J lost 6 bases. The CDR3 loop is CASRAGTGGSQPQHF. As DNA, the CDR3 is TGTGCCAGCAGAGCCGGGACAGGGGGCTCTCAGCCCCAGCATTTT.

V and J are TRBV4-2 and TRBJ1-3; D remains unclear. The CDR3 contains 16 residues. The V and J ends lost 4 bases and 2 bases respectively, with 15 bases between them. Germline-derived CDR1 and CDR2 are LGHNA and YNFKEQ. CDR3 residues: CASSPGPAAAGNTIYF. DNA for the CDR3: TGTGCCAGCAGCCCCGGACCGGCAGCGGCTGGAAACACCATATATTTT.

The chain is built from TRBV4-1 and TRBJ2-2; the D is unclear. CDR1 is MGHRA and CDR2 is YSYEKL in the germline V gene. Deletions cut 6 bases from V and 0 bases from J, with 11 bases between. The CDR3 length is 15 residues. This CDR3 reads CASSRMTSNTGELFF. In DNA form, the CDR3 reads TGCGCCAGCAGTCGGATGACTTCGAACACCGGGGAGCTGTTTTTT.

The chain employs TRBV4-1 and TRBJ2-7; 8 bases line up with TRBD2. Germline-derived CDR1 and CDR2 are MGHRA and YSYEKL. This CDR3 has 17 amino acids. J lost 0 bases, V lost 4 bases, and 11 bases had no gene match. CDR3 DNA sequence: TGCGCCAGCAGCCCGAGATTGGTCGGGGGGGCCTCCTACGAGCAGTACTTC. Translation gives CASSPRLVGGASYEQYF.

The chain joins TRBV20-1 to TRBJ2-7; D uncertain. This CDR3 region has 11 residues. Germline V lookup: CDR1 DFQATT, CDR2 SNEGSKA (reference sequence). Trimming took 3 bases from V and 5 from J, leaving 8 bases between them. Here the CDR3 reads CSASLAHEQYF. The CDR3 DNA sequence: TGCAGTGCTAGTTTAGCCCACGAGCAGTACTTC.

V gene TRBV18 combines with J gene TRBJ1-4, with D possibly matching TRBD1 (5 bases). V was pared by 0 bases and J by 3 bases, with 8 bases between. Germline V gene lookup returns CDR1 KGHSH and CDR2 LQKENI. This CDR3 is built from 15 residues. The CDR3 loop is CASSPPGGANEKLFF. Written as DNA, the CDR3 is TGTGCCAGCTCACCACCGGGGGGGGCTAATGAAAAACTGTTTTTT.

A few counts support this clone. This chain uses TRBV28 with TRBJ2-7, with 9 nucleotides matching TRBD1. This CDR3 region has 15 residues. Trimming at V came to 6 bases and at J to 6 bases, leaving 12 bases not matched to a gene. Germline V gene data show CDR1 as MDHEN and CDR2 as SYDVKM. The CDR3 is CASSYNRGRGGEQYF. The CDR3 DNA reads as TGTGCCAGCAGCTATAACAGGGGGCGCGGTGGCGAGCAGTACTTC.

The V call is TRBV30, the J call TRBJ1-1; D is possibly TRBD1 (5 bases). This CDR3 region has 14 residues. V was pared by 5 bases and J by 4 bases, with 17 bases between. Germline loops: CDR1 GTSNPN, CDR2 SVGIG (reference sequence). CDR3: CAWVPALGGTEAFF. CDR3 bases: TGTGCCTGGGTCCCTGCCCTGGGGGGCACTGAAGCTTTCTTT.

The V gene is TRBV19, the J gene TRBJ2-1; 7 bases fit TRBD2. V shed 8 bases and J 0 bases; nucleotides not matched to a gene: 7. Germline V gene data show CDR1 as LNHDA and CDR2 as SQIVND (reference sequence). CDR3 size: 15 residues. The CDR3: CASSKRESSYNEQFF. For the CDR3, the DNA is TGTGCCAGTTCGAAGCGGGAAAGCTCCTACAATGAGCAGTTCTTC.

J is TRBJ2-7 and V is TRBV12-2; the DNA was not compared with TRBD2, the D call given in the table. TRBV12-2 is classified as a pseudogene. The CDR3 covers 11 residues. CDR3 in amino acids: CASRLNYEQYF. In DNA, the CDR3 is TGTGCAAGTCGCCTAAACTACGAGCAGTACTTC.

This chain's CDR3 is CASSLAPSGYEQFF. The CDR3 bases are TGTGCCAGCAGCCTCGCCCCTAGCGGCTATGAGCAGTTCTTC. The V gene is TRBV7-2, the J gene TRBJ2-1; 7 bases fit TRBD2. The CDR3 spans 14 residues. V lost 5 bases, J lost 8 bases, and 9 bases stayed unmatched. Germline V lookup: CDR1 SGHTA, CDR2 FQGNSA.

The chain carries TRBV19 and TRBJ2-2, with 8 bases lining up with TRBD2. Germline CDR1 is LNHDA and CDR2 is SQIVND (reference sequence). The CDR3 runs to 16 residues. V was clipped by 5 bases and J by 5 bases; unmatched bases: 10. CDR3 sequence reads: CASSGAGGRRTGELFF. DNA of the CDR3: TGTGCCAGTAGTGGGGCGGGGGGCCGTAGGACCGGGGAGCTGTTTTTT.

V and J are TRBV29-1 and TRBJ1-3; D perhaps matches TRBD1 (6 bases). CDR3 length: 15 amino acids. Germline CDR1 SQVTM, CDR2 ANQGSEA. Trimming pared 3 bases from V and 4 bases from J, leaving 16 bases between. CDR3: CSVEWGGQAGNTIYF. The CDR3 nucleotides are TGCAGCGTTGAGTGGGGGGGACAAGCCGGAAACACCATATATTTT.

The chain combines TRBV24-1 with TRBJ1-3, with D uncertain. The length of the CDR3 is 15 residues. Germline V gene sequence: CDR1 KGHDR, CDR2 SFDVKD. V was trimmed by 10 bases and J by 0 bases, leaving 15 bases between them. The CDR3 sequence is CATAGPGPSGNTIYF. DNA for the CDR3: TGTGCCACAGCGGGTCCGGGCCCCTCTGGAAACACCATATATTTT.

In its sample, this clone was seen a few times. V is TRBV27 and J is TRBJ1-6; TRBD1 might be the D (5 bases). Germline V lookup: CDR1 MNHEY, CDR2 SMNVEV (reference sequence). Between the trimmed V and J ends, which lost 5 bases and 4 bases, there was a span of 9 bases. This CDR3 has 14 amino acids. CDR3 in amino acids: CASSVQGYNSPLHF. CDR3 DNA: TGTGCCAGCAGTGTCCAGGGATATAATTCACCCCTCCACTTT.

This chain connects TRBV6-5 to TRBJ2-7, with 7 bases lining up with TRBD1. The CDR3 contains 15 residues. The germline gives CDR1 MNHEY, CDR2 SVGAGI. V dropped 6 bases and J dropped 2; count of bases not matched to a gene: 10. CDR3 nucleotides: TGTGCCAGCAGCAGCCGGGACAGTGGGACCTACGAGCAGTACTTC. Its translation: CASSSRDSGTYEQYF.

The chain uses TRBV28 and TRBJ2-5, with D possibly TRBD1 on 6 matching bases. CDR3 length: 13 residues. V was clipped by 6 bases and J by 4 bases, with 12 bases between them. From germline, CDR1 is MDHEN and CDR2 SYDVKM. DNA for the CDR3: TGTGCCAGCAGGAAACAGGGTCCAGAGACCCAGTACTTC. Translated: CASRKQGPETQYF.

The chain couples TRBV19 to TRBJ1-1, with D perhaps TRBD1 (6 bases). Germline CDR1 and CDR2: LNHDA and SQIVND (reference sequence). Trimming shortened V by 7 bases and J by 6 bases, and 12 bases separated the two germline ends. The CDR3 spans 12 residues. CDR3 region: CASKIGQSEAFF. The CDR3 nucleotides read TGTGCCAGTAAGATAGGACAGTCTGAAGCTTTCTTT. Variable domain in full (rest from reference TRBV19 and TRBJ1-1): DGGITQSPKYLFRKEGQNVTLSCEQNLNHDAMYWYRQDPGQGLRLIYYSQIVNDFQKGDIAEGYSVSREKKESFPLTVTSAQKNPTAFYLCASKIGQSEAFFGQGTRLTVV.

This rearrangement joins TRBV7-9 to TRBJ1-4; 10 bases agree with TRBD1. The trim removed 5 bases at V and 5 bases at J, leaving 5 bases unmatched. Per the germline V gene, CDR1 is SEHNR and CDR2 is FQNEAQ (reference sequence). The CDR3 covers 15 residues. CDR3 region: CASSAGQGKNEKLFF. DNA for the CDR3: TGTGCCAGCAGCGCGGGACAGGGGAAAAATGAAAAACTGTTTTTT. The full variable domain, completed using reference TRBV7-9 and TRBJ1-4, is DTGVSQNPRHKITKRGQNVTFRCDPISEHNRLYWYRQTLGQGPEFLTYFQNEAQLEKSRLLSDRFSAERPKGSFSTLEIQRTEQGDSAMYLCASSAGQGKNEKLFFGSGTQLSVL.

The chain uses TRBV2 and TRBJ2-2, with D perhaps matching TRBD2 (6 bases). The CDR3 totals 13 residues. V was shortened by 1 base and J by 7 bases, with 7 bases between the two germline ends. Per germline, CDR1 SNHLY and CDR2 FYNNEI. CDR3 DNA: TGTGCCAGCAGTGAAGAAGCGGGCGGGGAGCTGTTTTTT. Amino acid sequence: CASSEEAGGELFF.

The rearrangement uses TRBV15 and TRBJ2-4; tentative D call: TRBD1 (6 bases). This CDR3 comprises 16 residues. CDR1 and CDR2 (germline): LNHNV, YYDKDF (reference sequence). The V end was cut by 2 bases, the J end by 3 bases, with 14 bases between. CDR3: CATSRFRGVGKNIQYF. The CDR3 region has the DNA TGTGCCACCAGCAGATTCAGGGGTGTCGGCAAAAACATTCAGTACTTC.

A remark on this clone: In this CDR3 the conserved last residue, phenylalanine or tryptophan, is missing, so a read error is likely. Because the CDR3's place on the DNA is in doubt, the DNA is left out and the CDR3 is given as listed by TCRdb. This sequence joins TRBV5-1 and TRBJ2-7; the D call in the table, TRBD1, was not verified against the DNA. The CDR3 contains 12 residues when both ends are counted. Germline V gene lookup returns CDR1 SGHRS and CDR2 YFSETQ. The CDR3: CASSVSGGAGVC.

This rearrangement joins TRBV2 to TRBJ2-7; 7 nucleotides line up with TRBD1. The CDR3 length is 16 residues. V gave up 8 bases and J gave up 0 bases; unmatched junction bases: 13. The germline V gene has CDR1 SNHLY and CDR2 FYNNEI. The CDR3 nucleotides read TGTGCCAGCCGACTCTTCGGGACAGCAAGCTCCTACGAGCAGTACTTC. This sequence encodes CASRLFGTASSYEQYF. The variable domain in full, completed from reference TRBV2 and TRBJ2-7, reads EPEVTQTPSHQVTQMGQEVILRCVPISNHLYFYWYRQILGQKVEFLVSFYNNEISEKSEIFDDQFSVERPDGSNFTLKIRSTKLEDSAMYFCASRLFGTASSYEQYFGPGTRLTVT.